A selection of T cell receptor beta chains follows, all from one sample in a study of OX40 agonist ivuxolimab in advanced cancers. Produced via immunoSEQ multiplex PCR; TCRdb's table is partial and in-frame only. The sample lists tens of thousands of clones, roughly 78% seen once, with 5% in the top ten. This specimen was CD4+ or CD8+ T cells sorted from blood, taken in a trial of the OX40 agonist ivuxolimab. These receptors all stem from an adult with an advanced solid tumor such as melanoma, head and neck, liver or kidney cancer. The CDR3 runs from the conserved cysteine through the conserved F or W. The D gene is left open where the match is weak. Size tells how often a clone was seen (once, few, many) or the class of an expanded clone, and some rows leave it out.

CDR3 protein: CASSAGQEISGNTIYF
CDR3 DNA: TGTGCCAGCAGCGCGGGACAGGAGATATCTGGAAACACCATATATTTT
V gene: TRBV5-6
J gene: TRBJ1-3
D gene: TRBD1
clone size: -

CDR3 protein: CASSLQGGQPQHF
CDR3 DNA: TGTGCCAGCAGCTTACAGGGCGGTCAGCCCCAGCATTTT
V gene: TRBV7-9
J gene: TRBJ1-5
D gene: -
clone size: -

CDR3 protein: CASSQKTGLPVGEQYF
CDR3 DNA: TGCGCCAGCAGCCAAAAGACAGGGCTCCCTGTTGGGGAGCAGTACTTC
V gene: TRBV5-1
J gene: TRBJ2-5
D gene: TRBD1
clone size: -

CDR3 protein: CASSENQGSQPQHF
CDR3 DNA: TGTGCCAGCAGTGAAAACCAGGGCAGTCAGCCCCAGCATTTT
V gene: TRBV2
J gene: TRBJ1-5
D gene: -
clone size: -

CDR3 protein: CASSPSYTNEKLFF
CDR3 DNA: TGTGCCAGCAGCCCTTCATATACTAATGAAAAACTGTTTTTT
V gene: TRBV14
J gene: TRBJ1-4
D gene: -
clone size: -

CDR3 protein: CASTGDRTEKLFF
CDR3 DNA: TGTGCCAGCACGGGGGACCGCACCGAAAAACTGTTTTTT
V gene: TRBV2
J gene: TRBJ1-4
D gene: -
clone size: -

CDR3 protein: CASSPSGGSYEQYF
CDR3 DNA: TGTGCCAGCTCACCTAGCGGGGGCTCCTACGAGCAGTACTTC
V gene: TRBV18
J gene: TRBJ2-7
D gene: TRBD2
clone size: -

CDR3 protein: CASSTSSGTEAFF
CDR3 DNA: TGCGCCAGCAGTACGTCTTCGGGCACTGAAGCTTTCTTT
V gene: TRBV10-2
J gene: TRBJ1-1
D gene: -
clone size: -

CDR3 protein: CASSPSGTTTNYGYTF
CDR3 DNA: TGTGCCAGCTCACCATCCGGGACAACAACTAACTATGGCTACACCTTC
V gene: TRBV18
J gene: TRBJ1-2
D gene: -
clone size: -

CDR3 protein: CASRGTSGNTIYF
CDR3 DNA: TGTGCCAGCAGAGGGACCTCTGGAAACACCATATATTTT
V gene: TRBV6-1
J gene: TRBJ1-3
D gene: -
clone size: -

CDR3 protein: CASRKRDRDYEQYF
CDR3 DNA: TGTGCCAGCCGAAAACGAGACAGGGACTACGAGCAGTACTTC
V gene: TRBV19
J gene: TRBJ2-7
D gene: TRBD1
clone size: -

CDR3 protein: CASSLDSQTSYEQYF
CDR3 DNA: TGTGCCAGCAGCTTAGACAGCCAGACCTCCTACGAGCAGTACTTC
V gene: TRBV11-3
J gene: TRBJ2-7
D gene: -
clone size: -

CDR3 protein: CASSPTQEAGEQYF
CDR3 DNA: TGTGCCAGCTCACCGACACAGGAAGCGGGGGAGCAGTACTTC
V gene: TRBV18
J gene: TRBJ2-7
D gene: TRBD2
clone size: -

CDR3 protein: CARSLVQGARFGLEQFF
CDR3 DNA: TGTGCCAGAAGCTTGGTACAGGGGGCTAGGTTCGGTCTTGAGCAGTTCTTC
V gene: TRBV5-3
J gene: TRBJ2-1
D gene: TRBD1
clone size: -

CDR3 protein: CASSEDRVRGYTF
CDR3 DNA: TGCGCCAGCAGCGAGGACAGGGTGCGGGGCTACACCTTC
V gene: TRBV5-1
J gene: TRBJ1-2
D gene: TRBD1
clone size: few

CDR3 protein: CAISESDQPQHF
CDR3 DNA: TGTGCCATCAGTGAGTCGGACCAGCCCCAGCATTTT
V gene: TRBV10-3
J gene: TRBJ1-5
D gene: -
clone size: -

CDR3 protein: CASSIVSGQSTDTQYF
CDR3 DNA: TGCGCCAGCAGCATAGTCTCGGGACAGAGCACAGATACGCAGTATTTT
V gene: TRBV5-1
J gene: TRBJ2-3
D gene: TRBD1
clone size: -

CDR3 protein: CASSPQATSGSFNEQFF
CDR3 DNA: TGTGCCAGCAGCCCCCAGGCCACTAGCGGGAGTTTCAATGAGCAGTTCTTC
V gene: TRBV7-2
J gene: TRBJ2-1
D gene: TRBD2
clone size: -

CDR3 protein: CASSLRQGDSPLHF
CDR3 DNA: TGTGCCAGCAGTTTAAGGCAGGGAGATTCACCCCTCCACTTT
V gene: TRBV28
J gene: TRBJ1-6
D gene: -
clone size: few

CDR3 protein: CASSVRLNGEKLFF
CDR3 DNA: TGTGCCAGTAGTGTCAGACTGAACGGAGAAAAACTGTTTTTT
V gene: TRBV19
J gene: TRBJ1-4
D gene: -
clone size: -

CDR3 protein: CASSSDIFLAGKDTQYF
CDR3 DNA: TGTGCCAGCAGTTCCGATATCTTTCTAGCGGGAAAAGATACGCAGTATTTT
V gene: TRBV28
J gene: TRBJ2-3
D gene: TRBD2
clone size: -

CDR3 protein: CASSFRVGSYNSPLHF
CDR3 DNA: TGTGCCAGCAGTTTCAGGGTGGGGTCCTATAATTCACCCCTCCACTTT
V gene: TRBV2
J gene: TRBJ1-6
D gene: -
clone size: -

CDR3 protein: CASSPGGPRDAFF
CDR3 DNA: TGTGCCAGCTCACCAGGGGGGCCGCGAGACGCTTTCTTT
V gene: TRBV18
J gene: TRBJ1-1
D gene: -
clone size: once

CDR3 protein: CASSQQPGQMNTEAFF
CDR3 DNA: TGTGCCAGCAGCCAACAGCCAGGGCAGATGAACACTGAAGCTTTCTTT
V gene: TRBV4-2
J gene: TRBJ1-1
D gene: -
clone size: few

CDR3 protein: CATGTGGWDTEAFF
CDR3 DNA: TGTGCCACCGGGACAGGGGGCTGGGACACTGAAGCTTTCTTT
V gene: TRBV15
J gene: TRBJ1-1
D gene: TRBD1
clone size: few

CDR3 protein: CASSPLQGARTEAFF
CDR3 DNA: TGTGCCAGCTCACCCTTACAGGGTGCGAGAACTGAAGCTTTCTTT
V gene: TRBV18
J gene: TRBJ1-1
D gene: -
clone size: -

CDR3 protein: CASSRSAQGNNEQFF
CDR3 DNA: TGTGCCAGCAGCCGGTCGGCACAGGGGAACAATGAGCAGTTCTTC
V gene: TRBV5-4
J gene: TRBJ2-1
D gene: TRBD1
clone size: -

CDR3 protein: CASSLDPGSDTQYF
CDR3 DNA: TGTGCCAGCAGCTTAGATCCAGGATCAGATACGCAGTATTTT
V gene: TRBV7-2
J gene: TRBJ2-3
D gene: -
clone size: once

CDR3 protein: CASSAPPGGAGGPGELFF
CDR3 DNA: TGTGCCAGCAGCGCCCCTCCCGGGGGAGCGGGGGGGCCTGGGGAGCTGTTTTTT
V gene: TRBV9
J gene: TRBJ2-2
D gene: TRBD2
clone size: -